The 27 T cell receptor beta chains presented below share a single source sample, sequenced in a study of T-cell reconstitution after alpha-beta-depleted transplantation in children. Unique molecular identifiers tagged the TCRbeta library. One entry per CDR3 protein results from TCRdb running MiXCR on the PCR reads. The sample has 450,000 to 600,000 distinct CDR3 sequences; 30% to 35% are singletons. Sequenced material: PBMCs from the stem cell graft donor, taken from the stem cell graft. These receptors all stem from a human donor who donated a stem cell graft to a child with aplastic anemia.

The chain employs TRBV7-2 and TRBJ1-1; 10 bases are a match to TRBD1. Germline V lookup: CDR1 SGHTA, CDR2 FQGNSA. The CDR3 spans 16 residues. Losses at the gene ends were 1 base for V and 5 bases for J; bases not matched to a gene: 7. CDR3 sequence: CASSLGMTGGGTEAFF. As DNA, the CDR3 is TGTGCCAGCAGCTTAGGAATGACAGGGGGCGGGACTGAAGCTTTCTTT. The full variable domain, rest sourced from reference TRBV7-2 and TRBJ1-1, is GAGVSQSPSNKVTEKGKDVELRCDPISGHTALYWYRQSLGQGLEFLIYFQGNSAPDKSGLPSDRFSAERTGGSVSTLTIQRTQQEDSAVYLCASSLGMTGGGTEAFFGQGTRLTVV.

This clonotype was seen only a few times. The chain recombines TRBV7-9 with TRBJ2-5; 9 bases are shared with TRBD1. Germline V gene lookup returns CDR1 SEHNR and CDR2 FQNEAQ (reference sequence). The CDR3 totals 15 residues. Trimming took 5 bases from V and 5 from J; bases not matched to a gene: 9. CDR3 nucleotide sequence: TGTGCCAGCAGCCCCGACAGGGGGTCGTTGGAGACCCAGTACTTC. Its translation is CASSPDRGSLETQYF. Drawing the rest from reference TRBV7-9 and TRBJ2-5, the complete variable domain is DTGVSQNPRHKITKRGQNVTFRCDPISEHNRLYWYRQTLGQGPEFLTYFQNEAQLEKSRLLSDRFSAERPKGSFSTLEIQRTEQGDSAMYLCASSPDRGSLETQYFGPGTRLLVL.

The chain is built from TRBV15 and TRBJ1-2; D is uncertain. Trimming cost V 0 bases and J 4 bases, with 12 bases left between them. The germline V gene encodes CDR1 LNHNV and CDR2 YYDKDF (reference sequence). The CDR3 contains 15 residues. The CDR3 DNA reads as TGTGCCACCAGCAGAGATACCGGCAGGCTCTATGGCTACACCTTC. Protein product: CATSRDTGRLYGYTF.

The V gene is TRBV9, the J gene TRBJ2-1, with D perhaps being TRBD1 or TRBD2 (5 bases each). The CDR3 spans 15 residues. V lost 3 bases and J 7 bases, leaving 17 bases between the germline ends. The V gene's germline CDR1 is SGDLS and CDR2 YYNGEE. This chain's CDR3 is CASSATRIGENEQFF. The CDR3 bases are TGTGCCAGCAGCGCAACTAGAATAGGGGAGAATGAGCAGTTCTTC. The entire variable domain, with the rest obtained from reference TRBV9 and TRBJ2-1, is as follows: DSGVTQTPKHLITATGQRVTLRCSPRSGDLSVYWYQQSLDQGLQFLIQYYNGEERAKGNILERFSAQQFPDLHSELNLSSLELGDSALYFCASSATRIGENEQFFGPGTRLTVL.

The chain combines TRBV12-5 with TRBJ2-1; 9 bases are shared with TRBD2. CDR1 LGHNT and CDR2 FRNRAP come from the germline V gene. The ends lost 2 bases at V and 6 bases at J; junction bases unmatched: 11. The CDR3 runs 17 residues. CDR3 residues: CASGLSGSGTSPNEQFF. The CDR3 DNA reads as TGTGCTAGTGGTTTGTCCGGATCCGGGACTAGCCCCAATGAGCAGTTCTTC.

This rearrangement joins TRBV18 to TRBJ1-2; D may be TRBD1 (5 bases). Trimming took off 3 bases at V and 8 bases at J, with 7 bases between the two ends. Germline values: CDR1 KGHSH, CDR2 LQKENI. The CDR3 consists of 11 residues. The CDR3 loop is CASSPGDGYTF. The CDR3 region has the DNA TGTGCCAGCTCACCGGGGGACGGCTACACCTTC.

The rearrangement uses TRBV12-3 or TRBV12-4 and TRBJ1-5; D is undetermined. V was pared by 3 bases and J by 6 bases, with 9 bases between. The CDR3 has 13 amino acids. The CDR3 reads CASSFRLGQPQHF. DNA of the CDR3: TGTGCCAGCAGTTTCCGGTTGGGTCAGCCCCAGCATTTT.

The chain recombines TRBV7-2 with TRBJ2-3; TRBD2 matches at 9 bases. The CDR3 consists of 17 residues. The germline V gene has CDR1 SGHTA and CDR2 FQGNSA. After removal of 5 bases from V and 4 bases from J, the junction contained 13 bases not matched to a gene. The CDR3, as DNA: TGTGCCAGCAGCAGGCGCGGGAGGGTCAGTGGTTCAGATACGCAGTATTTT. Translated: CASSRRGRVSGSDTQYF.

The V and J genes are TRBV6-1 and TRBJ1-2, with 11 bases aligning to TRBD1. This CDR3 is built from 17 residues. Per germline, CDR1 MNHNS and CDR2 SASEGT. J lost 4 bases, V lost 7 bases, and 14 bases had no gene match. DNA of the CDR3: TGTGCCAGCACCATGAGGACAGGGGGCGGGAACGTCTATGGCTACACCTTC. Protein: CASTMRTGGGNVYGYTF.

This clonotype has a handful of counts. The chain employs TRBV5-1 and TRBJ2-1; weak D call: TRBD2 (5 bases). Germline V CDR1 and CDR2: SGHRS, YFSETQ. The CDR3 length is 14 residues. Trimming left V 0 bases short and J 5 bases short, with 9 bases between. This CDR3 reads CASSLAGSHNEQFF. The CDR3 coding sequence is TGCGCCAGCAGCTTGGCGGGAAGCCACAATGAGCAGTTCTTC.

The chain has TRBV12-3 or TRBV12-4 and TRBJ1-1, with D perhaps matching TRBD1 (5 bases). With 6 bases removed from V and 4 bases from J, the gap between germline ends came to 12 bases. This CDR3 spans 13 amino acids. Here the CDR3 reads CASRNADSTEAFF. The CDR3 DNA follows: TGTGCCAGCAGAAATGCTGACAGCACTGAAGCTTTCTTT.

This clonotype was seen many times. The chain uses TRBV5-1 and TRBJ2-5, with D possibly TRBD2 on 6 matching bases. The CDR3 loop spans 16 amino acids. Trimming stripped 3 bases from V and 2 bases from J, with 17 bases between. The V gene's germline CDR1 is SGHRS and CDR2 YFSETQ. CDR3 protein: CASSYYPGTPQETQYF. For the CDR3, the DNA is TGCGCCAGCAGCTACTATCCAGGGACTCCACAAGAGACCCAGTACTTC.

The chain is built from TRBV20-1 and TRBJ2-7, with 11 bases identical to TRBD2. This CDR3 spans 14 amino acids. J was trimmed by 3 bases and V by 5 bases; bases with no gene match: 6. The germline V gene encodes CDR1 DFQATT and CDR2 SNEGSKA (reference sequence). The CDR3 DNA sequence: TGCAGTGCTCGTAGAACTAGCGGGAGCTACGAGCAGTACTTC. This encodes CSARRTSGSYEQYF.

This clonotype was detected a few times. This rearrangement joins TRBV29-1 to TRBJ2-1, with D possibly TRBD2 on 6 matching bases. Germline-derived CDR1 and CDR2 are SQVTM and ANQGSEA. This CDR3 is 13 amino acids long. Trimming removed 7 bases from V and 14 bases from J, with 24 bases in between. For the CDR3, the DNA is TGCAGCGCCGACCCAGGCTTGGGACTTCCGAAGTTCTTC. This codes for CSADPGLGLPKFF.

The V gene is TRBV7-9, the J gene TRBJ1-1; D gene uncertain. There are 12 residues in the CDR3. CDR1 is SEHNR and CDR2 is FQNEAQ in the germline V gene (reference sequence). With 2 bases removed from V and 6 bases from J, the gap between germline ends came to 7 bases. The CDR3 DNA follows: TGTGCCAGCAGCTTAAGGCTCCCTGAAGCTTTCTTT. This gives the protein CASSLRLPEAFF.

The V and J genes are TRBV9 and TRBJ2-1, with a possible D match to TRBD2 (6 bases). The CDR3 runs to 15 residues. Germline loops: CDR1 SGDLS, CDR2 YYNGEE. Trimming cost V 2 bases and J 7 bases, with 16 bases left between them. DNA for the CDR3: TGTGCCAGCAGCGTTGGATGGGTAGGAGGGAATGAGCAGTTCTTC. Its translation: CASSVGWVGGNEQFF.

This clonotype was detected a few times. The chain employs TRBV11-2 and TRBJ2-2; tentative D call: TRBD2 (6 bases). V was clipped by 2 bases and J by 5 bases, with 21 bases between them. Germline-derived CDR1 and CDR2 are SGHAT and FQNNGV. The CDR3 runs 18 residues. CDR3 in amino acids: CASSLRLGGLGKTGELFF. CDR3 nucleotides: TGTGCCAGCAGCTTAAGGCTTGGGGGGTTAGGGAAAACCGGGGAGCTGTTTTTT. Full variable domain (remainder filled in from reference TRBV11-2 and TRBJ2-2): EAGVAQSPRYKIIEKRQSVAFWCNPISGHATLYWYQQILGQGPKLLIQFQNNGVVDDSQLPKDRFSAERLKGVDSTLKIQPAKLEDSAVYLCASSLRLGGLGKTGELFFGEGSRLTVL.

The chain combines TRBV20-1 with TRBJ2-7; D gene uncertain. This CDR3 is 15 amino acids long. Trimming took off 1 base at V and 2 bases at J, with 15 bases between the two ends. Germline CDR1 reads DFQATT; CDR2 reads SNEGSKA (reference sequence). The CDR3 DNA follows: TGCAGTGCTAGAGTTGACCGGGCCCCCCCCTACGAGCAGTACGTC. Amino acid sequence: CSARVDRAPPYEQYV.

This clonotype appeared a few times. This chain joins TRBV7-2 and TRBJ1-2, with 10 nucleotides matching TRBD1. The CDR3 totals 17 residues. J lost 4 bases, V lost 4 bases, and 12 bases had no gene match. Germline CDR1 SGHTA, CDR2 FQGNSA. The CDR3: CASSWNNGQGVLYGYTF. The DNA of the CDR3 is TGTGCCAGCAGCTGGAATAACGGACAGGGGGTGCTCTATGGCTACACCTTC.

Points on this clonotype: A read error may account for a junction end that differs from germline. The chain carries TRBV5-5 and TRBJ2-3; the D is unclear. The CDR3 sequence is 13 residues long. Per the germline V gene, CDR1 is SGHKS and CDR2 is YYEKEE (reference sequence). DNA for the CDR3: TGTGCCAGCAGCTCACAGTTCACAGATACCCAGTATTTT. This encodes CASSSQFTDTQYF.

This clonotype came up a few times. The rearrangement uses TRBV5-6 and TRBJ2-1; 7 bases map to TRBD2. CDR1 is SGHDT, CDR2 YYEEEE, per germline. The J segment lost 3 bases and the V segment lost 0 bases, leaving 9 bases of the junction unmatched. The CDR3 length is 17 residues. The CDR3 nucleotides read TGTGCCAGCAGCTTGGTTTCCTCGGGGAGGGACTACAATGAGCAGTTCTTC. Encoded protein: CASSLVSSGRDYNEQFF.

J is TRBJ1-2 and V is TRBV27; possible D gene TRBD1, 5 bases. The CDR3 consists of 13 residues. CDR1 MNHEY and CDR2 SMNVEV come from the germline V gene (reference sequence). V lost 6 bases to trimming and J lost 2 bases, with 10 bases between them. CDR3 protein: CASRPGYNYGYTF. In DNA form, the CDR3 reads TGTGCCAGCAGGCCAGGGTACAACTATGGCTACACCTTC.

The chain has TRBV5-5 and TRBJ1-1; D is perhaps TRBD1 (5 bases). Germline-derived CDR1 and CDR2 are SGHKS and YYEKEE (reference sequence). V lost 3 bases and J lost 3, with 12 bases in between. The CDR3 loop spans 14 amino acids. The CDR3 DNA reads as TGTGCCAGCAGCTGGGGCCATGGGGACACTGAAGCTTTCTTT. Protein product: CASSWGHGDTEAFF.

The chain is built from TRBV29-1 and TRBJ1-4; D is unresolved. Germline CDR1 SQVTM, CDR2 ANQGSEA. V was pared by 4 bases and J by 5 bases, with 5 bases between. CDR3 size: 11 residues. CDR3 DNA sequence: TGCAGCGTTGGTGTAAATGAAAAACTGTTTTTT. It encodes CSVGVNEKLFF.

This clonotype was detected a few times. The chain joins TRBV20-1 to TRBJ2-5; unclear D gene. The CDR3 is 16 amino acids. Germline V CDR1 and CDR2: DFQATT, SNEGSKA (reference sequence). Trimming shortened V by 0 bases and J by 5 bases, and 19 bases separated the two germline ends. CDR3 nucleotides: TGCAGTGCTAGAGATGACCTCACGGGTGTCGGGGAGACCCAGTACTTC. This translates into CSARDDLTGVGETQYF.

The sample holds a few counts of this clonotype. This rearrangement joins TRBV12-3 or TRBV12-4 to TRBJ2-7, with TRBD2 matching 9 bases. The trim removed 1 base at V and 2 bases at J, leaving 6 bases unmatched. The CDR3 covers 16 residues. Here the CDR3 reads CASSLGSAGGTYEQYF. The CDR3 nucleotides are TGTGCCAGCAGTTTAGGTTCGGCGGGAGGGACCTACGAGCAGTACTTC.

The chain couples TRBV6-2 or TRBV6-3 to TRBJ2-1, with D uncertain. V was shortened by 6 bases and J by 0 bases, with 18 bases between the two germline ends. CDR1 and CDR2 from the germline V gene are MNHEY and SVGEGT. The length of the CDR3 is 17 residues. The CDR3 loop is CASSTLLSKSSYNEQFF. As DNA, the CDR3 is TGTGCCAGCAGCACCTTACTCAGCAAGAGCTCCTACAATGAGCAGTTCTTC.